This T cell receptor beta chain was sequenced during a study of blood T cell repertoires in COVID-19. Study overall: Samples representing acute and convalescent COVID-19 were sourced from the United States, Italy and Spain. T cells, B-cell-depleted T cells, or PBMCs provided the cDNA or gDNA that served as material.

In the authors' methods: Estimation of nucleated cell counts was performed using reference gene primer amplification. Method: immunoSEQ multiplex PCR; TCRdb's copy keeps in-frame clones and lacks some. For V, J and clone size, that table is used; D and trimming come from the DNA. The data contain about 63,000 clones, 79% of them singletons. Germline V gene lookup returns CDR1 MNHEY and CDR2 SVGEGT. This CDR3 is built from 17 residues. V shed 4 bases and J 0 bases; nucleotides not matched to a gene: 5. The receptor comes from a human donor in a cohort sampled during active COVID-19. The chain employs TRBV6-2 or TRBV6-3 and TRBJ1-5; TRBD1 matches 11 bases. Sequenced input: peripheral blood. CDR3 DNA sequence: TGTGCCAGCAGTTGGACAGGGGGCTCCTATAGCAATCAGCCCCAGCATTTT. This codes for CASSWTGGSYSNQPQHF.